This T cell receptor (beta chain) was sequenced during a study of low-dose radiotherapy and immunotherapy resistance in tumors. With TRAV- and TRBV-specific primers, first-strand cDNA was made, covering the alpha and beta chains. TCR amplification involved approximately 20 PCR cycles with a constant-region primer and V-primer adapter. Amplification of the isolated mRNA used in vitro transcription. TCRdb re-called the reads with MiXCR, one entry per CDR3 protein. Among 30,000 or so distinct CDR3 sequences listed, 45% to 55% were seen once. This clonotype was recorded once. This is likely an artifact of a read error, given a far larger clone one base away. Time point defined: after trial treatment. Indicated treatment: LDRT plus nivolumab, ipilimumab, low-dose cyclophosphamide and aspirin (RACIN trial). The TCR sequence derives from a male donor with gallbladder cancer. The input for sequencing was PBMCs, taken after low-dose radiotherapy plus immunotherapy.

CDR3 bases: TGCGCCAGCAGCTTCCAGGGGGGGTCCTACGAGCAGTTCTTC. This codes for CASSFQGGSYEQFF. The genes are TRBV5-1 and TRBJ2-1; D may be TRBD1 or TRBD2 (7 bases each). From germline, CDR1 is SGHRS and CDR2 YFSETQ. The CDR3 contains 14 residues. V was cut by 2 bases and J by 10 bases, with 16 bases left in between.